This T cell receptor beta chain is drawn from a study of blood T cell repertoires in COVID-19 (TCRdb year 2020). Describing the broader study: Collaborator samples came from the United States, Italy and Spain and covered acute and convalescent phases of COVID-19. The prospective study material was composed of cDNA or gDNA derived from T cells, B-cell-depleted T cells, or PBMCs. The dataset comprised deeply sampled blood TCRbeta repertoires from subjects exposed to, actively infected with, or recovered from COVID-19. A freely available public database, intended as a resource for researchers studying the immune response to SARS-CoV-2, is where the repertoires were released. The samples were drawn from two sources: the first 160 participants of the ongoing ImmuneRACE study, and 1,000 to 1,500 subjects contributed by 6 global collaborators. Nearly every sample came with metadata listing a de-identified subject ID, COVID-19 status, age in years and sex. HLA class I and class II types, where available, came from metadata supplied by the sample provider rather than from assay-based typing.

In the prospective study, participants were about 18 to 95 years old, resided in about two dozen geographic areas of the United States, and were enrolled through a virtual design. In the prospective study, participants were assigned to cohorts based on the clinical history participants reported in a screening survey and a study questionnaire. In the prospective study, mobile phlebotomists collected whole blood, serum and a nasopharyngeal or oropharyngeal swab from each participant. Over a roughly 2-month period, participants in the prospective study had the option of providing additional blood draws and questionnaires. Before DNA extraction, blood samples from the prospective study were shipped at room temperature or frozen. Comments on this clone: The antigen it recognizes is unknown. One base away there is no much larger clone; base qualities are not given.

Overall study results and their limits: Clinical and demographic metadata were provided uncurated, with the amount varying by source and participant.

TCRbeta CDR3 regions were amplified from genomic DNA by means of the immunoSEQ Assay, a bias-controlled multiplex PCR. Per the source publication's procedure: The number of nucleated cells in each sample was estimated by amplification of reference gene primers within the assay. Sequence reads were collapsed and filtered to measure the absolute abundance of every unique TCRbeta CDR3 rearrangement. For each sample, productive Simpson clonality was calculated as the square root of Simpson's diversity index across productive rearrangements. This immuneACCESS table, as held by TCRdb, lists in-frame sequences with V and J called but not all clones. Of the missing ones, under half trace to an unresolved V gene in checked studies; the others have no known cause. That table gives V, J and clone size, and the DNA gave D and trimming. The sample profile shows 200,000 to 300,000 clones; roughly nine tenths of them were found once. 3.5% to 4% of the sample belongs to the ten largest clones.

From the cysteine through the phenylalanine, the CDR3 covers 13 amino acids. Only the CDR3 portion is preserved as DNA: 39 bases, with reading frame beginning at the first base. Reading the germline V gene (reference sequence) gives CDR1 WNHNN and CDR2 SYGVQD. Trimming removed 6 bases from V and 4 bases from J, leaving 12 bases between the germline ends. The chain couples TRBV10-1 to TRBJ1-1, with a weak D call of TRBD1 (5 bases match). The TCR was taken from a woman aged 30 to 39 with acute COVID-19. Material for sequencing was PBMCs or T cells enriched from blood (not recorded which). The CDR3 reads CASSASGGTEAFF. The DNA reads as follows: TGCGCCAGCAGCGCATCGGGGGGCACTGAAGCTTTCTTT.